The rows below give T cell receptor beta chains drawn from one sample of a study of CD8 T cells in ankylosing spondylitis. TCRdb re-analysed the 5' RACE reads in MiXCR, keeping a single row per CDR3 protein. The top ten clones hold 0.89% of a sample with 350,000 to 450,000 distinct CDR3 sequences, about 24% of them seen once. Sample: blood, either unsorted or a sorted T cell fraction (not recorded which). These receptors all stem from a male donor with ankylosing spondylitis. Both conserved end residues are trimmed from each CDR3.

J gene	V gene	CDR3 protein
TRBJ2-2	TRBV12-3/TRBV12-4	ASTSGTSSFTGELF
TRBJ1-2	TRBV24-1	ATSDSRTGGYGYT
TRBJ2-3	TRBV5-1	ASSPGTGVFGDTQY
TRBJ1-4	TRBV18	ASSPIRGRTEKLF
TRBJ2-2	TRBV27	ASSFGTHFAGELF
TRBJ1-1	TRBV5-1	ASSSGVGTEAF
TRBJ2-1	TRBV10-1	ASSELRAGGNEQF
TRBJ2-7	TRBV12-3/TRBV12-4	ASSIWTGWEQY
TRBJ1-2	TRBV20-1	SASPGTKLTGYT
TRBJ2-1	TRBV29-1	SVIDGYSYNEQF
TRBJ1-2	TRBV5-1	ASSLTDGSYGYT
TRBJ1-1	TRBV19	ASRPDRGGTEAF
TRBJ1-6	TRBV7-9	ASSTRDAYPLH
TRBJ2-1	TRBV19	ASRGQGAREQF
TRBJ2-2	TRBV20-1	SARDSGGGGTGELF
TRBJ2-3	TRBV7-2	ASSYGSTDTQY
TRBJ1-5	TRBV10-3	AIQSHSNQPQH
TRBJ2-7	TRBV20-1	SATKSGLYEQY
TRBJ2-1	TRBV5-1	ASSFPDSNEQF
TRBJ1-1	TRBV5-1	ASCPGPNTEAF
TRBJ1-1	TRBV12-3/TRBV12-4	ASSLGTPNTEAF
TRBJ2-3	TRBV5-1	ASSPRLAGPTDTQY
TRBJ1-1	TRBV29-1	SVIVGTENTEAF
TRBJ1-6	TRBV12-3/TRBV12-4	ASSSTRSPLH
TRBJ2-2	TRBV27	ASRVAGQNTGELF
TRBJ2-1	TRBV11-2	ASSFIGLREARTF